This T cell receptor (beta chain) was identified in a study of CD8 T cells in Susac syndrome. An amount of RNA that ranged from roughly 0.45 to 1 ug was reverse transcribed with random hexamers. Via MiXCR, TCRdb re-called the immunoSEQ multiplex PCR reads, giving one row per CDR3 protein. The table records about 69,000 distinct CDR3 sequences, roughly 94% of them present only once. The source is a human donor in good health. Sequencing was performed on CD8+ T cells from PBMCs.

The CDR3 loop is CASSAYSGEQFF. CDR3 DNA sequence: TGTGCCAGCAGTGCCTATTCTGGTGAGCAGTTCTTC. The rearrangement joins TRBV27 to TRBJ2-1; D is undetermined. Trimming stripped 5 bases from V and 9 bases from J, with 11 bases between. CDR1 is MNHEY and CDR2 is SMNVEV in the germline V gene (reference sequence). This CDR3 spans 12 amino acids.